The text below deals with one T cell receptor (beta chain). Its antigen is unknown. The CDR3 length is 14 residues. After removal of 1 base from V and 5 bases from J, the junction contained 5 bases not matched to a gene. The germline gives CDR1 SGHAT, CDR2 FQNNGV. PCR involved 60 Vbeta and 13 Jbeta primers. Assay: immunoSEQ multiplex PCR; the TCRdb copy retains only in-frame clones and omits some. The table has around 190,000 clones, around 78% seen once. These data belong to a study of cytomegalovirus exposure and HLA in healthy donors. In the study overall: Ancestry clustering placed around 80% of roughly 410 genotyped donors in the Caucasian-associated cluster.

General study results and limits: Testing in vitro showed a few CMV-associated chains specific for CMV antigens. Using a false discovery rate of 0.05, a later analysis showed that around 16,000 TCR beta sequences were associated with HLA alleles. Immune exposure was documented only through CMV serostatus.

This TCR derives from a man aged 25 to 40 in good health and CMV-seronegative. Sequences were obtained from PBMCs. The chain recombines TRBV11-2 with TRBJ2-7, with 7 positions matching TRBD2. This chain's CDR3 is CASSLVAGTNEQYF. CDR3 nucleotide sequence: TGTGCCAGCAGCTTAGTCGCCGGGACTAACGAGCAGTACTTC.